The clone carrying this TCR beta chain was seen at least ten times. The antigen remains unidentified. The record originates from a study of T cells in Graves' hyperthyroidism and ophthalmopathy. Study-wide findings and caveats: Blood held most thyroid clonotypes expanded above 0.001 frequency.

Authors of the study amplified TCR beta CDR3 regions from RNA transcripts. A first-round RT-PCR of the TCR CDR3 used the HTBI primer set. TCRdb itself ran the multiplex PCR reads through MiXCR, one entry per CDR3 protein. The sample includes over 400,000 distinct CDR3 sequences, 20% to 25% seen only once; the top ten take 49%. The source of the PBMCs was around 10 ml of fresh peripheral blood. V dropped 6 bases and J dropped 0; count of bases not matched to a gene: 4. The CDR3 sequence is 14 residues long. CDR1 SGHTA and CDR2 FQGNSA come from the germline V gene. Sequenced input: blood. The TCR was taken from a woman aged 65 to 85 with Graves' ophthalmopathy. The chain has TRBV7-2 and TRBJ2-7, with 8 nucleotides matching TRBD2. CDR3: CASSTAGGSYEQYF. The CDR3 bases are TGTGCCAGCAGTACGGCGGGGGGCTCCTACGAGCAGTACTTC.